Listed here are 4 T cell receptor beta chains from one sample, sequenced in a study of blood T cell repertoires in COVID-19. Method: immunoSEQ multiplex PCR; TCRdb's copy keeps in-frame clones and lacks some. The sample includes about 110,000 clones, approximately 84% seen only once; the top ten take over 1.2%. Sample: peripheral blood. These receptors were obtained from a man aged 35 to 55 with acute or convalescent COVID-19.

The genes are TRBV5-1 and TRBJ1-4; TRBD1 matches 10 bases. CDR1 is SGHRS and CDR2 is YFSETQ in the germline V gene. Unmatched junction bases numbered 6, after V lost 5 bases and J lost 8 bases. The CDR3 loop spans 14 amino acids. The CDR3 sequence: CASRLRDRGEKLFF. CDR3 DNA sequence: TGCGCCAGCAGGCTCCGGGACAGGGGCGAAAAACTGTTTTTT. The complete variable domain, with remaining parts taken from reference TRBV5-1 and TRBJ1-4, reads KAGVTQTPRYLIKTRGQQVTLSCSPISGHRSVSWYQQTPGQGLQFLFEYFSETQRNKGNFPGRFSGRQFSNSRSEMNVSTLELGDSALYLCASRLRDRGEKLFFGSGTQLSVL.

The chain recombines TRBV18 with TRBJ2-5; 7 bases are a match to TRBD1. Germline V gives CDR1 KGHSH, CDR2 LQKENI. V gave up 3 bases and J gave up 4 bases; unmatched junction bases: 5. This CDR3 comprises 14 residues. The CDR3 region has the DNA TGTGCCAGCTCACCGACACCAGGGGGAGAGACCCAGTACTTC. The encoded protein is CASSPTPGGETQYF.

V is TRBV4-1 and J is TRBJ1-1, with D maybe TRBD1 (5 bases). Looked up from germline, CDR1 is MGHRA and CDR2 is YSYEKL. V was shortened by 3 bases and J by 5 bases, with 10 bases between the two germline ends. CDR3 size: 13 residues. The DNA for the CDR3 is TGCGCCAGCAGCCATGGGGGGAGGACTGAAGCTTTCTTT. Translating gives CASSHGGRTEAFF.

V and J are TRBV10-2 and TRBJ1-2, with 7 nucleotides matching TRBD1. CDR1 and CDR2 (germline): WSHSY, SAAADI. V lost 2 bases to trimming and J lost 1 base; unmatched junction nucleotides: 7. CDR3 length: 16 residues. The CDR3 is CASSETGASNNYGYTF. The DNA for the CDR3 is TGCGCCAGCAGTGAGACAGGGGCTTCAAATAACTATGGCTACACCTTC.